The clone carrying this TCR beta chain has a handful of counts. Antigen: not known. PBMCs had their origin in fresh peripheral blood (over 8.5 ml). The data belong to a study of Graves' ophthalmopathy and Graves' hyperthyroidism. Germline values: CDR1 SGDLS, CDR2 YYNGEE. This CDR3 is built from 15 residues. V lost 4 bases and J lost 1, with 15 bases in between. The study, taken as a whole, reports: The study's model predicted ophthalmopathy progression at over 55% sensitivity and approximately 78% specificity. Also, most clonotypes expanded in the thyroid above 0.001 frequency appeared in blood.

Investigators amplified TCR beta CDR3 regions from RNA transcripts. The authors performed first-round RT-PCR with HTBI primers and then a second-round multiplex PCR. TCRdb passed the multiplex PCR reads through MiXCR, listing each CDR3 protein once. This sample has more than 550,000 distinct CDR3 sequences, with about two fifths found just once. The receptor comes from an adult man with Graves' ophthalmopathy. The specimen sequenced was peripheral blood. This chain connects TRBV9 to TRBJ2-7; possibly TRBD2 for D (6 bases). CDR3 nucleotides: TGTGCCAGCAGCTTGTTGGCGGGGCAATCCTACGAGCAGTACTTC. Its protein is CASSLLAGQSYEQYF.